The 5 T cell receptor beta chains presented below share a single source sample, sequenced in a study of cytomegalovirus exposure and HLA in healthy donors. PCR was performed using 60 Vbeta and 13 Jbeta primers. Generated by immunoSEQ multiplex PCR, the TCRdb table keeps only in-frame clones and is missing some. Of over 120,000 clones listed, roughly 10% are singletons. The sample comprised PBMCs. The receptors come from a man aged 50-60 years in good health and CMV-seronegative.

For the CDR3, the DNA is TGTGCCAGTAGGGCAGACCGGGAAGACTATGGCTACACCTTC. It translates to CASRADREDYGYTF. The chain carries TRBV19 and TRBJ1-2; unclear D gene. CDR3 size: 14 residues. Looked up from germline, CDR1 is LNHDA and CDR2 is SQIVND (reference sequence). V was trimmed by 6 bases and J by 3 bases, leaving 14 bases between them.

This clone was found a few times. The chain combines TRBV5-4 with TRBJ2-2, with D possibly matching TRBD1 (6 bases). The CDR3 runs to 15 residues. Trimming took off 2 bases at V and 7 bases at J, with 15 bases between the two ends. CDR1 and CDR2 from the germline V gene are SGHNT and YYREEE (reference sequence). CDR3 in amino acids: CASSFRQGHNGELFF. CDR3 DNA: TGTGCCAGCAGCTTCCGGCAGGGGCATAACGGGGAGCTGTTTTTT.

V gene TRBV27 combines with J gene TRBJ2-7, with D possibly TRBD1 on 5 matching bases. The CDR3 is made up of 14 amino acids. Trimming removed 7 bases from V and 3 bases from J, with 16 bases in between. Germline lookup yields CDR1 MNHEY and CDR2 SMNVEV (reference sequence). CDR3 in DNA: TGTGCCAGCACCTCGCTGGGGCAGTACTACGAGCAGTACTTC. Its protein product is CASTSLGQYYEQYF.

This clone showed up just a few times. The CDR3 nucleotides are TGTGCCAGCAGTTCCGAGGGCAGGACCTTCTATGGCTACACCTTC. Translation: CASSSEGRTFYGYTF. This chain links TRBV28 with TRBJ1-2; D gene unclear. This CDR3 is 15 amino acids long. Trimming stripped 4 bases from V and 4 bases from J, with 16 bases between. The V gene's germline CDR1 is MDHEN and CDR2 SYDVKM.

The chain joins TRBV7-2 to TRBJ1-1; possible D gene TRBD1, 5 bases. This CDR3 has 15 amino acids. Per the germline V gene, CDR1 is SGHTA and CDR2 is FQGNSA. Trimming pared 3 bases from V and 3 bases from J, leaving 14 bases between. CDR3 sequence reads: CASSLILSGDTEAFF. The CDR3 DNA is TGTGCCAGCAGCTTGATCCTCTCGGGGGACACTGAAGCTTTCTTT.